This T cell receptor beta chain derives from a study of T-cell memory formation after mild COVID-19. Trimming cost V 4 bases and J 2 bases; bases outside gene matches: 6. CDR3 length: 15 residues. Germline V CDR1 and CDR2: SGDLS, YYNGEE. A 5'RACE reaction primed in the constant segment made cDNA libraries of TCR alpha and TCR beta, and these carried sample barcodes and UMIs. TCRdb passed the 5' RACE reads through MiXCR, listing each CDR3 protein once. Here the sample spans around 250,000 distinct CDR3 sequences, around a tenth being singletons. As regards this clonotype: The antigen is not known.

General study results and limits: Most CD4+ clones that shrank were in CM and EM, while CD8+ ones turned up in EMRA. A second wave expanding day 15 to 37 was CD4+-biased; contracting clones were balanced. Memory cells collected pre-infection included some clones that later responded, suggesting cross-reactive memory joined.

This sequence was found in a young man who had mild COVID-19 (a few samples of this study predate the infection). Cell type and time point are not known. The rearrangement uses TRBV9 and TRBJ2-3, with 8 bases that match TRBD2. Material: PBMCs or a T cell subset sorted from them (not recorded which). The CDR3 DNA sequence: TGTGCCAGCAGCTTAACCGGGGGGGACACAGATACGCAGTATTTT. Translating gives CASSLTGGDTDTQYF.